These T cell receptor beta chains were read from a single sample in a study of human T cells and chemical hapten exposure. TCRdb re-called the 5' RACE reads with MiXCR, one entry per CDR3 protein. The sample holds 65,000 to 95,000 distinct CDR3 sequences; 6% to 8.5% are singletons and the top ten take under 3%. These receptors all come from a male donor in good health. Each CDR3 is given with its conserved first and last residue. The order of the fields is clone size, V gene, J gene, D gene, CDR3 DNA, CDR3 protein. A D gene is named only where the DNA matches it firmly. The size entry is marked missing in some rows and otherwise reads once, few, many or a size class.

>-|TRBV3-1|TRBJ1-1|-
TGTGCCAGCAGCCAACCCCTCGGCACTGAAGCTTTCTTT
CASSQPLGTEAFF
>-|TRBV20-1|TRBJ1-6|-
TGCAGTGCTAGGAACCCCTCCTATAATTCACCCCTCCACTTT
CSARNPSYNSPLHF
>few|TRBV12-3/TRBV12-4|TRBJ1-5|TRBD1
TGTGCCAGCAGTTTAGACAGGGGGTATGGGGGCAATCAGCCCCAGCATTTT
CASSLDRGYGGNQPQHF
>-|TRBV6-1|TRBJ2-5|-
TGTGCCAGTTCCCCTGACAGGTCCGGAATCCAAGAGACCCAGTACTTC
CASSPDRSGIQETQYF
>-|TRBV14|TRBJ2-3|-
TGTGCCAGCAGCTTTACAGGGCCAGATACGCAGTATTTT
CASSFTGPDTQYF
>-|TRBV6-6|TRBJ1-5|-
TGTGCCAGCAGTCGGGGACGGAGGGGCAATCAGCCCCAGCATTTT
CASSRGRRGNQPQHF
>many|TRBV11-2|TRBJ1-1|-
TGTGCCAGCAGCCCTGCTCGGTATAGGCCTCGCGAAGCTTTCTTT
CASSPARYRPREAFF
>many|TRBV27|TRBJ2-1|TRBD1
TGTGCCAGCACCCCGGACAGGGGTGGCAATGAGCAGTTCTTC
CASTPDRGGNEQFF
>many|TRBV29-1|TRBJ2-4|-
TGCAGCGTTGAAGATCCTGGGTGGACCCAAGCCAAAAACATTCAGTACTTC
CSVEDPGWTQAKNIQYF
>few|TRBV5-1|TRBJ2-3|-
TGCGCCAGCAGCATTGTCAGGTTCACAGATACGCAGTATTTT
CASSIVRFTDTQYF
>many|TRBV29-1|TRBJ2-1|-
TGCAGCGTTGCGGTTCTTGGTTTTGGGGCGGCCGGGAGGTTCTTC
CSVAVLGFGAAGRFF
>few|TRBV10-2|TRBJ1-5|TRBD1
TGCGCCAGCAGTTGGACAGGGGGACAAGATCAGCCCCAGCATTTT
CASSWTGGQDQPQHF
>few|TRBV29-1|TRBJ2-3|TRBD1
TGCAGCGTTGAGGGACAGAGTCGCACAGATACGCAGTATTTT
CSVEGQSRTDTQYF
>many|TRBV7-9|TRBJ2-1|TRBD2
TGTGCCAACACGGGGGGGCCTGGGAATGAGCAGTTCTTC
CANTGGPGNEQFF
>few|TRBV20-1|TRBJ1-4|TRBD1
TGCAGTGCTAGAGATGACAGGGGGGGTAATGAAAAACTGTTTTTT
CSARDDRGGNEKLFF
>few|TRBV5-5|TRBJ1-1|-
TGTGCCAGCAGCGTCGGCACTGAAGCTTTCTTT
CASSVGTEAFF
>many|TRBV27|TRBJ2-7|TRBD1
TGTGCCAGCAGTGGGGGGACAGGGTTGCTTGATCCGGTGTTC
CASSGGTGLLDPVF
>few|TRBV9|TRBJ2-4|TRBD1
TGTGCCAGCAGCGTAGGGGACAGGGGGTACATTCAGTACTTC
CASSVGDRGYIQYF
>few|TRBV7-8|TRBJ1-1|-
TGTGCCAGCAGCTTAGGACAGGAGTATGAAGCTTTCTTT
CASSLGQEYEAFF
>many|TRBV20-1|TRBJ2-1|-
TGCAGTGCTAGTAGTAGCGCCAGGGGAAATGAGCAGTTCTTC
CSASSSARGNEQFF
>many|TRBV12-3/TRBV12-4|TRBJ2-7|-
TGTGCCAGCAGTCACCAACCCGCATACGAGCAGTACTTC
CASSHQPAYEQYF
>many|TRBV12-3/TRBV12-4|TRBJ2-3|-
TGTGCCAGCAGTTTAATCGGGGATACGCAGTATTTT
CASSLIGDTQYF
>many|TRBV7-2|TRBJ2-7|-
TGTGCCAGCAGCTCCCGACAGGTGCCGGGAGAGCAGTACTTC
CASSSRQVPGEQYF
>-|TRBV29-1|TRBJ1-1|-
TGCAGCGTCACGGCCGGGGGTAGCACTGAAGCTTTCTTT
CSVTAGGSTEAFF